The rows below give T cell receptor beta chains drawn from one sample of a study of CD8 T cells in ankylosing spondylitis. TCRdb reprocessed the 5' RACE reads with MiXCR, giving one entry per CDR3 protein. The sample lists roughly 370,000 distinct CDR3 sequences, around 22% occurring once. The sequenced sample was blood, either unsorted or a sorted T cell fraction (not recorded which). The origin of the receptors is a male donor with ankylosing spondylitis. CDR3s include the opening cysteine and the closing phenylalanine or tryptophan. The D gene is left open where the match is weak. Not every row has a clone size; where given, it reads once, few, many or a size class.

>TRBJ2-1|TRBD2|TRBV28|-
TGTGCCAGCAGCCCCGGACTAGCGGGAAGGGCGGTAACTTTC
CASSPGLAGRAVTF
>TRBJ2-7|TRBD2|TRBV20-1|-
TGCAGTGCTAGAGCCGGGACTAGCGGGAGCTACTCCTACGAGCAGTACTTC
CSARAGTSGSYSYEQYF
>TRBJ1-1|TRBD1|TRBV10-3|-
TGTGCCATCAGTGATTTCGGACAGGGGCAGGCTTTCTTT
CAISDFGQGQAFF
>TRBJ2-2|-|TRBV24-1|-
TGTGCCACCAGTGATTTTGGGGACGTAAGGAACACCGGGGAGCTGTTTTTT
CATSDFGDVRNTGELFF
>TRBJ2-5|-|TRBV20-1|many
TGCAGTGCTGTAAACCGGGACACCATACAAGAGACCCAGTACTTC
CSAVNRDTIQETQYF
>TRBJ2-1|TRBD2|TRBV18|many
TGTGCCAGCTCCTCACTGGCGGGAGGGCCCAATGAGCAGTTCTTC
CASSSLAGGPNEQFF
>TRBJ1-1|-|TRBV20-1|-
TGCAGTGCTATGTGGACTGAAGCTTTCTTT
CSAMWTEAFF
>TRBJ2-7|-|TRBV4-2|few
TGTGCCAGCAGCCCTCGGGGTAGGAGCTCCTACGAGCAGTACTTC
CASSPRGRSSYEQYF
>TRBJ2-1|-|TRBV20-1|-
TGCAGTGCTAGAGCGGCTAACGAAAGAATCAATGAGCAGTTCTTC
CSARAANERINEQFF
>TRBJ1-5|-|TRBV10-3|-
TGTGCCACCCGGGCAGGTAGTAGCAATCAGCCCCAGCATTTT
CATRAGSSNQPQHF
>TRBJ2-1|-|TRBV29-1|-
TGCAGCGTTGAACTTTACAGGGAGCAGTTCTTC
CSVELYREQFF
>TRBJ2-7|TRBD2|TRBV6-1|few
TGTGCCTCTAAAGGGACTAGCGGGAGGGCCATCGACGAGCAGTACTTC
CASKGTSGRAIDEQYF
>TRBJ2-5|TRBD2|TRBV6-2/TRBV6-3|-
TGTGCCAGCAGTTACGTCCCTAGCGGATTACAAGAGACCCAGTACTTC
CASSYVPSGLQETQYF
>TRBJ1-5|TRBD1|TRBV29-1|-
TGCAGCGTGACAGGGGGACGTGATCAGCCCCAGCATTTT
CSVTGGRDQPQHF
>TRBJ2-1|TRBD1|TRBV20-1|few
TGCAGTGCCATCCAGGGGGTGGGCAATGAGCAGTTCTTC
CSAIQGVGNEQFF
>TRBJ1-4|TRBD1|TRBV20-1|few
TGCAGTGCTAGGGGTGACAGGGGGTATGAAAAACTGTTTTTT
CSARGDRGYEKLFF
>TRBJ2-1|-|TRBV7-9|-
TGTGCCAGCAGCTTGGGCGCTAGCAATGAGCAGTTCTTC
CASSLGASNEQFF
>TRBJ1-5|TRBD1|TRBV12-3/TRBV12-4|-
TGTGCCAGCAGTTATGACAGGGAGGGTCAGCCCCAGCATTTT
CASSYDREGQPQHF
>TRBJ2-2|TRBD1|TRBV5-1|few
TGCGCCAGCGAAGTGGGGACAGTGAACACCGGGGAGCTGTTTTTT
CASEVGTVNTGELFF
>TRBJ2-5|TRBD1|TRBV3-1|-
TGTGCCAGCAGCTCCGTGGACAGGGGAGAGACCCAGTACTTC
CASSSVDRGETQYF
>TRBJ1-1|-|TRBV9|few
TGTGCCAGCAGCGTAGTTGGTAAGGGAACAAACACTGAAGCTTTCTTT
CASSVVGKGTNTEAFF
>TRBJ2-7|-|TRBV20-1|few
TGCAGTGCTGCCGAGGACAGAACAGTCTACGAGCAGTACTTC
CSAAEDRTVYEQYF
>TRBJ1-5|-|TRBV7-9|-
TGTGCCAGCGACATCGGAAGGGGAGAGAATCAGCCCCAGCATTTT
CASDIGRGENQPQHF
>TRBJ2-3|TRBD2|TRBV4-2|-
TGTGCCAGCAGCCAAGATGCTAGCGGGAGGCCCACAGATACGCAGTATTTT
CASSQDASGRPTDTQYF
>TRBJ1-1|-|TRBV7-3|-
TGTGCCAGCAGCTTAATGAAGGATTCTGAAGCTTTCTTT
CASSLMKDSEAFF
>TRBJ1-1|-|TRBV25-1|few
TGTGCCAGCAGGGCCAGGGGACGTACTGAAGCTTTCTTT
CASRARGRTEAFF
>TRBJ1-2|TRBD1|TRBV20-1|-
TGCAGTGCCCCGACAGGGGCTGTCTATGGCTACACCTTC
CSAPTGAVYGYTF
>TRBJ2-1|TRBD1|TRBV24-1|-
TGTGCCACTGGGAGACAGGGCTACAATGAGCAGTTCTTC
CATGRQGYNEQFF
>TRBJ2-1|TRBD2|TRBV24-1|-
TGTGCCACCAGTGATTTGCAAACCGGGACTAGCGGTTACAATGAGCAGTTCTTC
CATSDLQTGTSGYNEQFF
>TRBJ1-1|-|TRBV29-1|many
TGCAGCGTTGACCGAGGCACTGAAGCTTTCTTT
CSVDRGTEAFF
>TRBJ2-2|TRBD2|TRBV28|-
TGTGCTTCAAGGCGGGGGGACACCGGGGAGCTGTTTTTT
CASRRGDTGELFF
>TRBJ2-1|-|TRBV11-3|-
TGTGCCAGCAGCTTAGATCACATGTACAATGAGCAGTTCTTC
CASSLDHMYNEQFF
>TRBJ2-3|TRBD2|TRBV7-9|-
TGTGCCAGCAGCGTTAGCGGGGCCACAGATACGCAGTATTTT
CASSVSGATDTQYF
>TRBJ1-1|-|TRBV5-1|few
TGCGCCAGCAGCCCCCCCAACAGGGCCGCTGAAGCTTTCTTT
CASSPPNRAAEAFF
>TRBJ2-1|-|TRBV20-1|few
TGCAGTGCTAGCCGGACTTCGGGCAATGAGCAGTTCTTC
CSASRTSGNEQFF
>TRBJ1-1|TRBD1|TRBV11-2|-
TGTGCCAGCAGCTTCGACAGGGCGGCTGAAGCTTTCTTT
CASSFDRAAEAFF
>TRBJ2-1|TRBD2|TRBV15|-
TGTGCCACCAGCAGAACTATTAGGCGGGAGGGGAGCTACAATGAGCAGTTCTTC
CATSRTIRREGSYNEQFF
>TRBJ2-5|-|TRBV14|-
TGTGCCAGCAGCCAAGGGGATTGGGAGACCCAGTACTTC
CASSQGDWETQYF
>TRBJ2-2|TRBD2|TRBV12-3/TRBV12-4|many
TGTGCCAGCAGTTTCGGGGGACTAGCGGGAGGGCGTCGCACCGGGGAGCTGTTTTTT
CASSFGGLAGGRRTGELFF
>TRBJ2-7|-|TRBV7-9|once
TGTGCCAGCAGCTTAGGGGTAGCTAGCAATTCCGACGAGCAGTACTTC
CASSLGVASNSDEQYF
>TRBJ1-1|-|TRBV2|many
TGTGCCAGCAGTGAACAGGGAGATAACACTGAAGCTTTCTTT
CASSEQGDNTEAFF
>TRBJ1-2|-|TRBV2|few
TGTGCCCTCAGGGGCAGAGACTATGGCTACACCTTC
CALRGRDYGYTF
>TRBJ1-3|-|TRBV5-1|few
TGCGCCAGCAGTTTTGAAGGGGGAAACACCATATATTTT
CASSFEGGNTIYF
>TRBJ2-1|TRBD2|TRBV7-9|few
TGTGCCAGCAGCCCTCGGGGGCTAGCGGGAGGTAGCAATGAGCAGTTCTTC
CASSPRGLAGGSNEQFF
>TRBJ2-1|-|TRBV7-8|many
TGTGCCAGCAGCTTAGCAGGATGGGGCGATGAGCAGTTCTTC
CASSLAGWGDEQFF
>TRBJ1-3|-|TRBV11-2|few
TGTGCCAGCAGCTTCCCCCCGGGTGGCTCTGGAAACACCATATATTTT
CASSFPPGGSGNTIYF
>TRBJ1-2|-|TRBV18|few
TGTGCCAGCTCACTCGGTACGAGTCCGTCCAACGACTACACCTTC
CASSLGTSPSNDYTF
>TRBJ2-2|-|TRBV9|-
TGTGCCAGCACGCGGAGGGGAGCCGTCGGGGAGCTGTTTTTT
CASTRRGAVGELFF
>TRBJ2-2|TRBD1|TRBV6-2/TRBV6-3|-
TGTGCCAGCAGTCACAGGGGTCTAACCAACACCGGGGAGCTGTTTTTT
CASSHRGLTNTGELFF
>TRBJ1-1|-|TRBV29-1|many
TGCAGCGTTAAAGGGGCCACGAACACTGAAGCTTTCTTT
CSVKGATNTEAFF
>TRBJ2-1|TRBD2|TRBV27|once
TGTGCCAGCAGGACTAGCGGGGGTTATGGTGAGCAGTTCTTC
CASRTSGGYGEQFF
>TRBJ2-3|TRBD2|TRBV4-3|few
TGCGCCAGCAGCCAGAGTCTAGCGGGAGATACGCAGTATTTT
CASSQSLAGDTQYF
>TRBJ2-2|-|TRBV9|few
TGTGCCAGCAGCGTAGCCCCCAGGAGCGGGCCGAACACCGGGGAGCTGTTTTTT
CASSVAPRSGPNTGELFF
>TRBJ2-1|-|TRBV2|-
TGTGCCAGCAGTGCGGGTTACAATGAGCAGTTCTTC
CASSAGYNEQFF
>TRBJ2-3|TRBD2|TRBV4-1|-
TGCGCCAGCAGCCAAGTTGGTCGCGGGAGCTTGGCAGATACGCAGTATTTT
CASSQVGRGSLADTQYF